This TCR beta chain was recorded in a study of blood T cell repertoires in COVID-19. About the study: Acute and convalescent COVID-19 samples came from the United States, Italy and Spain. In each case, the material was cDNA or gDNA derived from T cells, B-cell-depleted T cells, or PBMCs.

Original handling: The authors estimated nucleated cell counts from reference gene primer amplification. TCRdb keeps only in-frame clones here, not all; method: immunoSEQ multiplex PCR. For V, J and clone size, that table is used; D and trimming come from the DNA. Found here are under 300,000 clones, approximately 80% of them singletons; the top ten hold approximately 2.3%. V was clipped by 9 bases and J by 13 bases, with 18 bases between them. This CDR3 spans 12 amino acids. Germline CDR1 is MNHEY and CDR2 is SVGAGI. The chain joins TRBV6-5 to TRBJ1-4; D is uncertain. This TCR was recovered from a man in his forties who had recovered from COVID-19. The source material was peripheral blood. Written as DNA, the CDR3 is TGTGCCAGTGGTTCGGGAGTAGAGGGACTGTTTTTT. This encodes CASGSGVEGLFF.